Detailed here is one T cell receptor beta chain. This sample was taken from a study of cytomegalovirus exposure and HLA in healthy donors. Study at large: Among the approximately 400 genotyped donors, 65% to 85% were placed in the Caucasian-associated ancestry cluster.

The V gene end was trimmed by 0 bases and the J gene end by 1 base; junction bases not matched to a gene: 9. The germline V gene has CDR1 SGDLS and CDR2 YYNGEE. The CDR3 is 18 amino acids. With 60 Vbeta and 13 Jbeta primers, the PCR was carried out. Measured with immunoSEQ multiplex PCR; TCRdb has only the in-frame clones, and not every one. Counted here are approximately 150,000 clones, 84% occurring once; the ten biggest clones make up roughly 5%. The material sequenced was PBMCs. The clonotype comes from a man aged 18 to 29 in good health and CMV-seronegative. The gene calls are TRBV9 and TRBJ2-3, with 9 bases matching TRBD2. CDR3 sequence: CASSVGAGGPGGTDTQYF. The CDR3 nucleotides read TGTGCCAGCAGCGTAGGGGCGGGAGGGCCGGGTGGCACAGATACGCAGTATTTT. Looking up the rest from reference TRBV9 and TRBJ2-3 gives the full variable domain: DSGVTQTPKHLITATGQRVTLRCSPRSGDLSVYWYQQSLDQGLQFLIQYYNGEERAKGNILERFSAQQFPDLHSELNLSSLELGDSALYFCASSVGAGGPGGTDTQYFGPGTRLTVL.